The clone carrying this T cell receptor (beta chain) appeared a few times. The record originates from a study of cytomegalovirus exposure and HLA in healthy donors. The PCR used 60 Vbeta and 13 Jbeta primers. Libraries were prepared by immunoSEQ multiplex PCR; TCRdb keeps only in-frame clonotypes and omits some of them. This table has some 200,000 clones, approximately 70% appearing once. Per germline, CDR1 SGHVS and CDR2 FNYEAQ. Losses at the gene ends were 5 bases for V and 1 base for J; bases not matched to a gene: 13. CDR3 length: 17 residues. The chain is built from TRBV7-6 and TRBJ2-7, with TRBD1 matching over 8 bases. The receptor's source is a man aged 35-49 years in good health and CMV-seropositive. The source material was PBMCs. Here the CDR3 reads CASSELNYRGASYEQYF. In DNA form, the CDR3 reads TGTGCCAGCAGCGAACTTAATTACAGGGGGGCGTCCTACGAGCAGTACTTC.